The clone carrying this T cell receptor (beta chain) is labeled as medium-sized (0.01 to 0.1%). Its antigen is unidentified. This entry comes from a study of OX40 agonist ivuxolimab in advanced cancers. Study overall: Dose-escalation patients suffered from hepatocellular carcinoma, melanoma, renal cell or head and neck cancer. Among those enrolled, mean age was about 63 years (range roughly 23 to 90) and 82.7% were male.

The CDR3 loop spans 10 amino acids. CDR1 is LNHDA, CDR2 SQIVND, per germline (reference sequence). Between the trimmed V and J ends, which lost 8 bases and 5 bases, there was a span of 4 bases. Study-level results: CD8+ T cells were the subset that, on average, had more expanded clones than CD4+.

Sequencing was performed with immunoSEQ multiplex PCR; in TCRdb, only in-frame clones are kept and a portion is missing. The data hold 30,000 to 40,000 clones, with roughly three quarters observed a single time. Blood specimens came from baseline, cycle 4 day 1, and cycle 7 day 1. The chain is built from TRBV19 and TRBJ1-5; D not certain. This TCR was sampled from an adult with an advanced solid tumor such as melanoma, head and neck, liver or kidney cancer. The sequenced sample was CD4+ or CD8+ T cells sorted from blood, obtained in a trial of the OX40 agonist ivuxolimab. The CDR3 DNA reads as TGTGCCAGTGGTCATCAGCCCCAGCATTTT. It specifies CASGHQPQHF.